The next 15 T cell receptor beta chains were all read from a single sample in a study of cytotoxic CD8 clonotypes in ibrutinib-treated CLL. Sequencing used immunoSEQ multiplex PCR; TCRdb keeps in-frame clones, though not all of them. The sample holds over 100,000 clones, more than 55% seen once. Sample: PBMCs, taken after 24 months of ibrutinib treatment. The source is a human donor with chronic lymphocytic leukemia.

Ten or more counts support this clone. J is TRBJ2-7 and V is TRBV27; D gene ambiguous. CDR1 and CDR2 from the germline V gene are MNHEY and SMNVEV (reference sequence). This CDR3 is 13 amino acids long. The germline V and J ends were trimmed by 6 bases and 0 bases, with 9 bases remaining between them. In nucleotides, the CDR3 is TGTGCCAGCAGACCGGGTTTCTCCTACGAGCAGTACTTC. As protein: CASRPGFSYEQYF.

The V and J genes are TRBV27 and TRBJ1-6, with D maybe TRBD1 (5 bases). This CDR3 has 15 amino acids. V lost 2 bases and J lost 5, with 10 bases in between. Per the germline V gene, CDR1 is MNHEY and CDR2 is SMNVEV (reference sequence). As DNA, the CDR3 is TGTGCCAGCAGTTTAGCCGGGACGGATAATTCACCCCTCCACTTT. It codes for CASSLAGTDNSPLHF.

This chain connects TRBV14 to TRBJ2-7, with D unresolved. This CDR3 is built from 11 residues. V gave up 2 bases and J gave up 7 bases, with 6 bases separating them. CDR1 and CDR2 from the germline V gene are SGHDN and FVKESK. CDR3 DNA: TGTGCCAGCAGCCAATTCGAAGAGCAGTACTTC. Translation gives CASSQFEEQYF.

This clone was detected only a few times. The chain is built from TRBV7-9 and TRBJ2-7, with unresolved D. The V end was cut by 5 bases, the J end by 5 bases, with 16 bases between. CDR1 and CDR2 from the germline V gene are SEHNR and FQNEAQ (reference sequence). This CDR3 region has 14 residues. CDR3 in amino acids: CASSPTPTRDEQYF. The CDR3 bases are TGTGCCAGCAGCCCTACGCCCACAAGGGACGAGCAGTACTTC. Variable domain in full (rest from reference TRBV7-9 and TRBJ2-7): DTGVSQNPRHKITKRGQNVTFRCDPISEHNRLYWYRQTLGQGPEFLTYFQNEAQLEKSRLLSDRFSAERPKGSFSTLEIQRTEQGDSAMYLCASSPTPTRDEQYFGPGTRLTVT.

This rearrangement joins TRBV5-1 to TRBJ1-2; D uncertain. V lost 0 bases to trimming and J lost 8 bases, with 8 bases between them. The CDR3 spans 12 residues. From germline, CDR1 is SGHRS and CDR2 YFSETQ. CDR3 in DNA: TGCGCCAGCAGCTTGGAGGGAGGCGGCTACACCTTC. It is translated as CASSLEGGGYTF.

V gene TRBV23-1 combines with J gene TRBJ1-3, with D unclear. TRBV23-1 is known as an ORF, though its function is uncertain. V lost 6 bases to trimming and J lost 0 bases, with 18 bases between them. CDR3 size: 17 residues. The CDR3 here is CASRRHPKVYSGNTIYF. The CDR3 coding sequence is TGCGCCAGCAGGCGCCATCCGAAGGTTTACTCTGGAAACACCATATATTTT.

V and J are TRBV28 and TRBJ1-1; 9 bases fit TRBD1. Germline V gene data show CDR1 as MDHEN and CDR2 as SYDVKM. With V trimmed by 1 base and J by 11 bases, 5 bases remained unmatched. The CDR3 contains 13 residues. The CDR3 region has the DNA TGTGCCAGCAGTTTATTCGGGACAGGGTATGCTTTCTTT. It specifies CASSLFGTGYAFF.

The chain has TRBV7-8 and TRBJ1-5; D gene ambiguous. The CDR3 covers 12 residues. V was pared by 1 base and J by 6 bases, with 4 bases between. The V gene's germline CDR1 is SGHVS and CDR2 FQNEAQ. In nucleotides, the CDR3 is TGTGCCAGCAGCTTAGGAATTCAGCCCCAGCATTTT. Encoded protein: CASSLGIQPQHF.

J is TRBJ2-3 and V is TRBV19, with D tentatively TRBD2 (7 bases). Germline CDR1 and CDR2: LNHDA and SQIVND (reference sequence). With 1 base removed from V and 3 bases from J, the gap between germline ends came to 20 bases. This CDR3 spans 18 amino acids. CDR3 DNA sequence: TGTGCCAGTAGTATAGGAACGGGAGGCCAGGGGAGTACAGATACGCAGTATTTT. It is translated as CASSIGTGGQGSTDTQYF.

V is TRBV7-3 and J is TRBJ2-2, with D perhaps matching TRBD2 (7 bases). CDR3 length: 19 amino acids. Per the germline V gene, CDR1 is SGHTA and CDR2 is FQGTGA. V shed 1 base and J shed 0 bases, with 18 bases lying between them. The CDR3 region is CASSLKPTTGGTNTGELFF. The CDR3 nucleotides read TGTGCCAGCAGCTTAAAGCCAACAACGGGGGGCACGAACACCGGGGAGCTGTTTTTT.

The chain joins TRBV28 to TRBJ2-3, with D uncertain. The CDR3 spans 12 residues. Germline lookup yields CDR1 MDHEN and CDR2 SYDVKM. V was cut by 6 bases and J by 6 bases, with 10 bases left in between. Here the CDR3 DNA reads TGTGCCAGCAGCTCGGAGACCGATACGCAGTATTTT. Its translation: CASSSETDTQYF.

The gene calls are TRBV7-2 and TRBJ1-3; 7 bases agree with TRBD1. V was clipped by 5 bases and J by 2 bases; unmatched bases: 6. The CDR3 has 15 residues. Germline CDR1 reads SGHTA; CDR2 reads FQGNSA. The CDR3 DNA follows: TGTGCCAGCAGCCCAACAGGGGAGGCTGGAAACACCATATATTTT. This encodes CASSPTGEAGNTIYF.

The chain recombines TRBV6-5 with TRBJ2-1, with 8 positions matching TRBD2. Trimming cost V 8 bases and J 6 bases; bases outside gene matches: 12. Germline V gene data show CDR1 as MNHEY and CDR2 as SVGAGI. The length of the CDR3 is 15 residues. CDR3 loop: CASGPWTAGGNEQFF. For the CDR3, the DNA is TGTGCCAGCGGACCATGGACGGCGGGGGGCAATGAGCAGTTCTTC.

The chain joins TRBV4-3 to TRBJ2-7; 8 nucleotides align to TRBD1. V was clipped by 0 bases and J by 3 bases; unmatched bases: 4. CDR1 LGHNA and CDR2 YSLEER come from the germline V gene. This CDR3 comprises 15 residues. CDR3 in DNA: TGCGCCAGCAGCCAAGATAGTACAGGGGGCTACGAGCAGTACTTC. Protein sequence: CASSQDSTGGYEQYF.

In this sample, this clone turned up a few times. The CDR3 protein is CASRGTGTEQYF. In DNA, the CDR3 is TGTGCCAGCAGAGGGACAGGGACCGAGCAGTACTTC. V and J are TRBV6-1 and TRBJ2-7; 9 bases align to TRBD1. Losses at the gene ends were 6 bases for V and 6 bases for J; bases not matched to a gene: 3. This CDR3 has 12 residues. Germline CDR1 MNHNS, CDR2 SASEGT.